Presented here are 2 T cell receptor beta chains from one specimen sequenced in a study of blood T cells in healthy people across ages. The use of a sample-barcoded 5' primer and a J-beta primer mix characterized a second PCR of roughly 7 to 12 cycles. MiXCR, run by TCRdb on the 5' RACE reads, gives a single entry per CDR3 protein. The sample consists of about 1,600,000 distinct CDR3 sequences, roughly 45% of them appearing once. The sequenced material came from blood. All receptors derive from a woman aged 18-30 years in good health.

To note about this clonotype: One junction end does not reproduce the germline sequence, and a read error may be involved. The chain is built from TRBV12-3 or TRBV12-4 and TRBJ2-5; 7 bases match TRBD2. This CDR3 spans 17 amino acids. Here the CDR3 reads CASSPSRGGGGLREQYF. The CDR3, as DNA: TGCGCCAGCAGTCCCAGCCGTGGGGGGGGGGGACTACGGGAGCAGTACTTC.

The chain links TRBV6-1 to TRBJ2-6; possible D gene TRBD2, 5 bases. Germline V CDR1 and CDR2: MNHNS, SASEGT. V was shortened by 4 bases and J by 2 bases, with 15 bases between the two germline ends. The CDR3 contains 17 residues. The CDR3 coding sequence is TGTGCCAGCAGTGGAGTATGGGCCGGGACTGGGGCCAACGTCCTGACTTTC. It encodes CASSGVWAGTGANVLTF.